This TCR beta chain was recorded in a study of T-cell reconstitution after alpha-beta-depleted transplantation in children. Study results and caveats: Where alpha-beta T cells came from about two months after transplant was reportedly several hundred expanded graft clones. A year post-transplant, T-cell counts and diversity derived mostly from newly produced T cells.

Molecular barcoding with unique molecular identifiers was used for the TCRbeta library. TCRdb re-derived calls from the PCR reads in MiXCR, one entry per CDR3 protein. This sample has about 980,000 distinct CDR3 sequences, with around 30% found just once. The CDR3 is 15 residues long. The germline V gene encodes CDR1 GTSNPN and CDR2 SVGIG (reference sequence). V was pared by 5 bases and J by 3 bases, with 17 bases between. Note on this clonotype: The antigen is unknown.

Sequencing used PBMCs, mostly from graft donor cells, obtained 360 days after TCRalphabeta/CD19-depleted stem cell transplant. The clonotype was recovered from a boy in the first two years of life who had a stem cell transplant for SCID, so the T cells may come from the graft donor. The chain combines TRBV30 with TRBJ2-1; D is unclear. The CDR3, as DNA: TGTGCCTGGGGGTCCAGTAGCCCCTTCTACAATGAGCAGTTCTTC. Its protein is CAWGSSSPFYNEQFF.